The 2 T cell receptor beta chains listed next were all sequenced from one sample in a study of cytomegalovirus exposure and HLA in healthy donors. The PCR employed 60 Vbeta primers together with 13 Jbeta primers. The repertoire was sequenced with immunoSEQ multiplex PCR; TCRdb's copy has only in-frame clones and lacks some. The data hold more than 75,000 clones, with 84% observed a single time. Sequenced: PBMCs. The receptors here all came from a young woman in good health and CMV-seropositive.

The CDR3 DNA follows: TGTGCCACCAGCAGAGATCTCGCAGGGTCCTATGGCTACACCTTC. It is translated as CATSRDLAGSYGYTF. The rearrangement links TRBV15 to TRBJ1-2; tentative D call: TRBD1 (5 bases). Trimming took 0 bases from V and 4 from J, leaving 12 bases between them. CDR3 length: 15 amino acids. Germline CDR1 is LNHNV and CDR2 is YYDKDF (reference sequence). The full variable domain, rest sourced from reference TRBV15 and TRBJ1-2, is DAMVIQNPRYQVTQFGKPVTLSCSQTLNHNVMYWYQQKSSQAPKLLFHYYDKDFNNEADTPDNFQSRRPNTSFCFLDIRSPGLGDTAMYLCATSRDLAGSYGYTFGSGTRLTVV.

The chain joins TRBV6-6 to TRBJ2-1; 7 positions match TRBD2. This CDR3 has 14 residues. The germline V gene has CDR1 MNHNY and CDR2 SVGAGI (reference sequence). Trimming cost V 2 bases and J 7 bases; bases outside gene matches: 5. This chain's CDR3 is CASSYTTSKNEQFF. CDR3 coding DNA: TGTGCCAGCAGTTACACGACTAGCAAAAATGAGCAGTTCTTC.